The 8 T cell receptor beta chains given below trace back to one sample, sequenced in a study of T cell responses to AZD1222 COVID-19 vaccine (dated by TCRdb to the early 2020s). Libraries were constructed by the immunoSEQ multiplex PCR assay. What TCRdb holds here is the immuneACCESS table cut down to in-frame rearrangements. Part of the clones is not present; checked against another copy, under half of the missing clones reflect an unresolved V gene, and the others are unexplained. The sample records 98,000 or so clones, 93% of which are singletons. 4.5% to 5% of the sample belongs to the ten largest clones. Reading the label with the study, this specimen's time point is: baseline before first vaccination. Specimen: peripheral blood, collected on day 0 of AZD1222 vaccination. These TCRs come from an adult in good health.

The CDR3 DNA follows: TGTGCCAGTAGTATAGTTCATCGCTATGGCTACACCTTC. It encodes CASSIVHRYGYTF. The rearrangement links TRBV19 to TRBJ1-2; D remains unclear. CDR1 and CDR2 (germline): LNHDA, SQIVND (reference sequence). CDR3 length: 13 residues. The V gene lost 1 base and the J gene lost 4 bases, with 7 bases spanning the gap.

The chain uses TRBV9 and TRBJ1-1, with D hard to call. Trimming removed 4 bases from V and 11 bases from J, with 18 bases in between. CDR1 is SGDLS, CDR2 YYNGEE, per germline. The CDR3 sequence is 13 residues long. The CDR3: CASSSPGVTEAFF. CDR3 DNA: TGTGCCAGCAGCTCCCCCGGGGTGACGGAGGCTTTCTTT.

This chain connects TRBV6-5 to TRBJ1-5; D perhaps matches TRBD1 (5 bases). Trimming pared 0 bases from V and 5 bases from J, leaving 8 bases between. The CDR3 has 14 amino acids. Germline V gene sequence: CDR1 MNHEY, CDR2 SVGAGI. DNA of the CDR3: TGTGCCAGCAGTTACTCCTTGGGGGATCAGCCCCAGCATTTT. Its translation: CASSYSLGDQPQHF.

This chain links TRBV6-6 with TRBJ2-1, with D possibly called TRBD1 or TRBD2 (5 bases each). V lost 11 bases and J lost 9, with 23 bases in between. The germline gives CDR1 MNHNY, CDR2 SVGAGI (reference sequence). The CDR3 consists of 14 residues. Here the CDR3 reads CASKVGVSGGEQFF. The DNA for the CDR3 is TGTGCCTCAAAGGTGGGGGTTAGTGGCGGTGAGCAGTTCTTC.

For this clone: Other DNA sequences in the sample encode the same CDR3. The chain carries TRBV2 and TRBJ2-2; D not certain. V lost 3 bases to trimming and J lost 1 base, with 12 bases between them. The CDR3 extends over 16 amino acids. Per the germline V gene, CDR1 is SNHLY and CDR2 is FYNNEI. DNA for the CDR3: TGTGCCAGCAGTGAGGTTAGAACAAAGAACACCGGGGAGCTGTTTTTT. Translated, it gives CASSEVRTKNTGELFF.

This chain uses TRBV7-9 with TRBJ1-2; the match to TRBD1 covers 7 bases. The germline V gene has CDR1 SEHNR and CDR2 FQNEAQ (reference sequence). CDR3 length equals 17 residues. J was trimmed by 4 bases and V by 6 bases; bases with no gene match: 17. CDR3 region: CASRSGTDSYGSYGYTF. The CDR3, as DNA: TGTGCCAGCAGATCCGGGACAGATTCTTATGGCAGCTATGGCTACACCTTC. The variable domain in full, with the rest retrieved from reference TRBV7-9 and TRBJ1-2, is DTGVSQNPRHKITKRGQNVTFRCDPISEHNRLYWYRQTLGQGPEFLTYFQNEAQLEKSRLLSDRFSAERPKGSFSTLEIQRTEQGDSAMYLCASRSGTDSYGSYGYTFGSGTRLTVV.

The J gene is TRBJ2-5, the V gene TRBV6-6; 7 nucleotides agree with TRBD2. V trimming: 2 bases; J trimming: 0 bases; junction bases outside the gene matches: 0. Germline lookup yields CDR1 MNHNY and CDR2 SVGAGI (reference sequence). The CDR3 consists of 14 residues. The DNA of the CDR3 is TGTGCCAGCAGTTACCGGGGGGACCAAGAGACCCAGTACTTC. It encodes CASSYRGDQETQYF.

The CDR3, as DNA: TGTGCCAGCAGCTTAGACCAGGGCTACGAGCAGTACTTC. Amino acids: CASSLDQGYEQYF. The chain uses TRBV11-3 and TRBJ2-7, with D possibly TRBD1 on 5 matching bases. Trimming took 0 bases from V and 3 from J, leaving 6 bases between them. The CDR3 has 13 amino acids. The germline V gene encodes CDR1 SGHNT and CDR2 YENEEA.